The 27 T cell receptor beta chains in this list originate from one sample, sequenced in a study of T cells in localized non-small cell lung cancer. Clones were sequenced by immunoSEQ multiplex PCR, and TCRdb holds only the in-frame ones, with some missing. The data hold about 41,000 clones, with 65% to 90% observed a single time. The material sequenced was PBMCs, taken before any cancer treatment. The receptors here all came from a man between 40 and 69 years old with stage II lung adenocarcinoma.

This clone has just a few counts. The CDR3 here is CASSLGSVTETQYF. CDR3 coding DNA: TGTGCCAGCAGCTTAGGTAGCGTTACGGAGACCCAGTACTTC. The chain couples TRBV7-9 to TRBJ2-5, with D maybe TRBD2 (5 bases). V shed 1 base and J shed 5 bases, with 11 bases lying between them. Looked up from germline, CDR1 is SEHNR and CDR2 is FQNEAQ (reference sequence). This CDR3 comprises 14 residues.

The chain carries TRBV19 and TRBJ1-1; D not certain. The CDR3 spans 13 residues. Trimming removed 6 bases from V and 4 bases from J, with 12 bases in between. The germline V gene has CDR1 LNHDA and CDR2 SQIVND (reference sequence). Here the CDR3 reads CASRGSLGTEAFF. DNA for the CDR3: TGTGCCAGTAGGGGGTCCTTGGGCACTGAAGCTTTCTTT.

In this sample, this clone turned up a few times. This chain connects TRBV18 to TRBJ2-2; D uncertain. This CDR3 is 14 amino acids long. V was trimmed by 0 bases and J by 3 bases, leaving 5 bases between them. Germline CDR1 reads KGHSH; CDR2 reads LQKENI. The CDR3 region is CASSPPTYTGELFF. The CDR3 bases are TGTGCCAGCTCACCACCAACCTACACCGGGGAGCTGTTTTTT.

V is TRBV6-1 and J is TRBJ1-5, with D uncertain. Trimming pared 6 bases from V and 0 bases from J, leaving 9 bases between. Germline assignment: CDR1 MNHNS and CDR2 SASEGT. This CDR3 contains 14 residues. The CDR3 region has the DNA TGTGCCAGCAGCGCGGGTCCTAGCAATCAGCCCCAGCATTTT. Encoded protein: CASSAGPSNQPQHF.

This clone was recorded once. The V call is TRBV27, the J call TRBJ2-2, with 7 nucleotides matching TRBD1. CDR1 and CDR2 (germline): MNHEY, SMNVEV (reference sequence). The CDR3 totals 16 residues. The V segment lost 7 bases and the J segment 4 bases; nucleotides outside the gene matches: 12. This chain's CDR3 is CASTPWGRGSTGELFF. CDR3 DNA sequence: TGTGCCAGCACCCCTTGGGGCAGGGGGAGCACCGGGGAGCTGTTTTTT.

This clone has just a few counts. CDR3: CASSLAGTGGEKLFF. The CDR3 DNA reads as TGTGCCAGCAGCTTAGCCGGGACAGGTGGGGAAAAACTGTTTTTT. The rearrangement joins TRBV7-9 to TRBJ1-4, with 8 bases matching TRBD1. CDR1 is SEHNR, CDR2 FQNEAQ, per germline (reference sequence). With V trimmed by 0 bases and J by 8 bases, 5 bases remained unmatched. The CDR3 covers 15 residues.

The CDR3 spells CASSYRFLNEQFF. The CDR3, as DNA: TGTGCCAGCAGCTATCGATTTTTGAATGAGCAGTTCTTC. V and J are TRBV5-6 and TRBJ2-1; no reliable D call. The CDR3 is 13 amino acids. The V end was cut by 3 bases, the J end by 7 bases, with 11 bases between. Germline lookup yields CDR1 SGHDT and CDR2 YYEEEE.

This clone was observed a single time. The chain combines TRBV5-1 with TRBJ1-1; 7 bases are shared with TRBD1. Germline lookup yields CDR1 SGHRS and CDR2 YFSETQ. J gave up 2 bases and V 6 bases, and 7 bases lay outside the gene matches. The CDR3 sequence is 14 residues long. The CDR3 bases are TGCGCCAGCACCTACAGGGGTTTCAACACTGAAGCTTTCTTT. Protein product: CASTYRGFNTEAFF.

The chain couples TRBV2 to TRBJ2-1; 9 nucleotides line up with TRBD2. J lost 12 bases, V lost 3 bases, and 6 bases had no gene match. This CDR3 contains 13 residues. CDR1 is SNHLY, CDR2 FYNNEI, per germline. The CDR3 DNA sequence: TGTGCCAGCAGTGACGGTCTAGCGGGAACGCAGTTCTTC. Its translation is CASSDGLAGTQFF.

This chain links TRBV7-9 with TRBJ2-5; D not certain. This CDR3 is 14 amino acids long. Trimming shortened V by 5 bases and J by 0 bases, and 10 bases separated the two germline ends. Germline-derived CDR1 and CDR2 are SEHNR and FQNEAQ (reference sequence). Written as DNA, the CDR3 is TGTGCCAGCAGCCCCCAGAGGTACCAAGAGACCCAGTACTTC. Encoded protein: CASSPQRYQETQYF.

There are a few counts of this clone. The V and J genes are TRBV19 and TRBJ1-5; D is undetermined. This CDR3 spans 14 amino acids. V was shortened by 2 bases and J by 4 bases, with 9 bases between the two germline ends. The germline V gene encodes CDR1 LNHDA and CDR2 SQIVND (reference sequence). DNA of the CDR3: TGTGCCAGTAGTATATCCGGTAAAAATCAGCCCCAGCATTTT. Its protein product is CASSISGKNQPQHF. Looking up the rest from reference TRBV19 and TRBJ1-5 gives the full variable domain: DGGITQSPKYLFRKEGQNVTLSCEQNLNHDAMYWYRQDPGQGLRLIYYSQIVNDFQKGDIAEGYSVSREKKESFPLTVTSAQKNPTAFYLCASSISGKNQPQHFGDGTRLSIL.

The CDR3 region has the DNA TGTGCCAGCAGCTTAAAATTCTCGGGAGGCACAGATACGCAGTATTTT. It codes for CASSLKFSGGTDTQYF. The J gene is TRBJ2-3, the V gene TRBV11-1; D is perhaps TRBD2 (6 bases). Trimming shortened V by 2 bases and J by 1 base, and 13 bases separated the two germline ends. The CDR3 loop spans 16 amino acids. Germline V lookup: CDR1 SGHAT, CDR2 FQDESV (reference sequence).

This sequence joins TRBV12-5 and TRBJ2-5; the D is unclear. In germline, CDR1 is LGHNT, CDR2 FRNRAP. Trimming pared 3 bases from V and 3 bases from J, leaving 2 bases between. The CDR3 runs 11 residues. The CDR3 DNA reads TGTGCTAGTGGTTTTGAAGAGACCCAGTACTTC. It codes for CASGFEETQYF.

Notes on this clone: At one boundary the junction diverges from the germline segment, which might be a read error. V is TRBV27 and J is TRBJ1-5; D possibly corresponds to TRBD1 (5 bases). Germline assignment: CDR1 MNHEY and CDR2 SMNVEV (reference sequence). This CDR3 is 16 amino acids long. The CDR3 region has the DNA TGTGCCAGCAGTTTATGGGGTGGGGGTGGCAAACAGCCCCAGCATTTT. Translation: CASSLWGGGGKQPQHF.

The rearrangement uses TRBV7-3 and TRBJ2-1; 11 positions agree with TRBD2. CDR3 length: 15 residues. CDR1 and CDR2 from the germline V gene are SGHTA and FQGTGA. J was trimmed by 5 bases and V by 5 bases; bases with no gene match: 5. For the CDR3, the DNA is TGTGCCAGCAGCCTCACTAGCGGGAGTAACAATGAGCAGTTCTTC. Protein sequence: CASSLTSGSNNEQFF.

By proportion, this clone is medium-sized. The chain carries TRBV4-1 and TRBJ2-1; possible D gene TRBD1, 6 bases. Between the trimmed V and J ends, which lost 4 bases and 4 bases, there was a span of 14 bases. Germline CDR1 MGHRA, CDR2 YSYEKL. This CDR3 spans 15 amino acids. CDR3 region: CASSLTGTQYNEQFF. CDR3 DNA sequence: TGCGCCAGCAGCCTAACCGGGACACAGTACAATGAGCAGTTCTTC.

The genes are TRBV2 and TRBJ2-3; D is tentatively TRBD1 or TRBD2 (5 bases each). Looked up from germline, CDR1 is SNHLY and CDR2 is FYNNEI. Trimming took 6 bases from V and 5 from J, leaving 15 bases between them. The CDR3 has 14 residues. The CDR3 is CASSQRGVLDTQYF. The CDR3 DNA reads TGTGCCAGCAGCCAAAGGGGAGTCTTAGATACGCAGTATTTT.

This clone is medium-sized by share. V usage is TRBV9 and J usage is TRBJ2-3, with D hard to call. V was clipped by 2 bases and J by 8 bases, with 6 bases between them. The CDR3 covers 11 residues. The germline V gene has CDR1 SGDLS and CDR2 YYNGEE. CDR3 residues: CASSVDRTQYF. The CDR3 bases are TGTGCCAGCAGCGTCGACCGTACGCAGTATTTT.

V usage is TRBV19 and J usage is TRBJ2-7; 7 nucleotides match TRBD1. Germline-derived CDR1 and CDR2 are LNHDA and SQIVND (reference sequence). V was clipped by 0 bases and J by 6 bases; unmatched bases: 8. There are 15 residues in the CDR3. In DNA form, the CDR3 reads TGTGCCAGTAGTATAGATGCCCTCGGGACAGTCGAGCAGTACTTC. Its protein is CASSIDALGTVEQYF.

This chain links TRBV27 with TRBJ2-3; D may match TRBD1 or TRBD2 (5 bases each). Germline loops: CDR1 MNHEY, CDR2 SMNVEV (reference sequence). The germline V and J ends were trimmed by 2 bases and 5 bases, with 23 bases remaining between them. CDR3 length equals 18 residues. The CDR3 DNA sequence: TGTGCCAGCAGTTTAAATCGGCCTAGTGGGGGTTTAGAAGATACGCAGTATTTT. Amino acid sequence: CASSLNRPSGGLEDTQYF.

Only a few counts were recorded for this clone. Other nucleotide sequences from this sample produce the same CDR3. The V gene is TRBV6-6, the J gene TRBJ1-4; D perhaps matches TRBD1 (6 bases). The CDR3 sequence is 15 residues long. Looked up from germline, CDR1 is MNHNY and CDR2 is SVGAGI (reference sequence). Deletions cut 0 bases from V and 3 bases from J, with 8 bases between. Here the CDR3 DNA reads TGTGCCAGCAGTTACTCTGGACAGTCTAATGAAAAACTGTTTTTT. Amino acids: CASSYSGQSNEKLFF.

This chain links TRBV7-6 with TRBJ2-1, with 8 bases fitting TRBD2. The CDR3 length is 16 residues. Germline V lookup: CDR1 SGHVS, CDR2 FNYEAQ. V was pared by 4 bases and J by 4 bases, with 9 bases of the junction left unmatched. DNA of the CDR3: TGTGCCAGCAGCTCGATTAGCGGGGCGAGTTACAATGAGCAGTTCTTC. Its protein is CASSSISGASYNEQFF.

The rearrangement links TRBV28 to TRBJ1-5; 9 nucleotides align to TRBD1. Per germline, CDR1 MDHEN and CDR2 SYDVKM. J lost 0 bases, V lost 6 bases, and 3 bases had no gene match. The CDR3 consists of 15 residues. The CDR3 sequence: CASRPTGGSNQPQHF. For the CDR3, the DNA is TGTGCCAGCAGACCGACAGGGGGTAGCAATCAGCCCCAGCATTTT.

The chain joins TRBV7-3 to TRBJ2-3; 9 positions match TRBD2. Germline CDR1 SGHTA, CDR2 FQGTGA. Losses at the gene ends were 5 bases for V and 3 bases for J; bases not matched to a gene: 6. The CDR3 length is 15 residues. CDR3 in amino acids: CASSPKTSGTDTQYF. CDR3 coding DNA: TGTGCCAGCAGCCCAAAGACTAGCGGAACAGATACGCAGTATTTT.

The chain joins TRBV5-5 to TRBJ1-5; D is unresolved. The V and J ends lost 0 bases and 5 bases respectively, with 9 bases between them. CDR1 is SGHKS, CDR2 YYEKEE, per germline (reference sequence). The CDR3 has 14 residues. The CDR3 sequence is CASSLADGDQPQHF. CDR3 in DNA: TGTGCCAGCAGCTTGGCCGACGGCGATCAGCCCCAGCATTTT. The variable domain in full, completed from reference TRBV5-5 and TRBJ1-5, reads DAGVTQSPTHLIKTRGQQVTLRCSPISGHKSVSWYQQVLGQGPQFIFQYYEKEERGRGNFPDRFSARQFPNYSSELNVNALLLGDSALYLCASSLADGDQPQHFGDGTRLSIL.

J is TRBJ2-6 and V is TRBV9; D remains ambiguous. The V end lost 0 bases, the J end lost 2 bases, and 6 bases lay between the germline ends. CDR1 and CDR2 (germline): SGDLS, YYNGEE. This CDR3 has 15 amino acids. The CDR3 DNA follows: TGTGCCAGCAGCGTAGGATGGACTGGGGCCAACGTCCTGACTTTC. It encodes CASSVGWTGANVLTF.

The V gene is TRBV15, the J gene TRBJ2-7; 11 bases are a match to TRBD2. Trimming cost V 0 bases and J 0 bases; bases outside gene matches: 10. Germline CDR1 and CDR2: LNHNV and YYDKDF (reference sequence). CDR3 length equals 19 residues. For the CDR3, the DNA is TGTGCCACCAGCAGAGATTTCGCTAGCGGGAGGCCTAACTCCTACGAGCAGTACTTC. This codes for CATSRDFASGRPNSYEQYF.